This T cell receptor beta chain was found in a study of T cells expressing NK-cell markers. General study points: Whether the expanded NKG2C+ T cell clones recognized HCMV remained unclear.

For this clonotype: Its target is unknown.

Production of TCR beta cDNA relied on 5'RACE template switching with UMIs. TCRdb reworked the 5' RACE reads into one entry per CDR3 protein, no DNA. Its table records fewer than 300,000 distinct CDR3 sequences. CDR1 and CDR2 (germline): DFQATT, SNEGSKA (reference sequence). The CDR3 consists of 17 residues. The TCR was taken from a woman aged 18-70 years in good health. The specimen was blood T cells: a sorted CD56 or NKG2C T cell subset, CD4+ or CD8+ T cells, or bulk PBMC T cells (not recorded which). This sequence joins TRBV20-1 and TRBJ1-3; the TCRdb call, TRBD1, lacks DNA for checking. Here the CDR3 reads CSARDPTGTFSGNTIYF.